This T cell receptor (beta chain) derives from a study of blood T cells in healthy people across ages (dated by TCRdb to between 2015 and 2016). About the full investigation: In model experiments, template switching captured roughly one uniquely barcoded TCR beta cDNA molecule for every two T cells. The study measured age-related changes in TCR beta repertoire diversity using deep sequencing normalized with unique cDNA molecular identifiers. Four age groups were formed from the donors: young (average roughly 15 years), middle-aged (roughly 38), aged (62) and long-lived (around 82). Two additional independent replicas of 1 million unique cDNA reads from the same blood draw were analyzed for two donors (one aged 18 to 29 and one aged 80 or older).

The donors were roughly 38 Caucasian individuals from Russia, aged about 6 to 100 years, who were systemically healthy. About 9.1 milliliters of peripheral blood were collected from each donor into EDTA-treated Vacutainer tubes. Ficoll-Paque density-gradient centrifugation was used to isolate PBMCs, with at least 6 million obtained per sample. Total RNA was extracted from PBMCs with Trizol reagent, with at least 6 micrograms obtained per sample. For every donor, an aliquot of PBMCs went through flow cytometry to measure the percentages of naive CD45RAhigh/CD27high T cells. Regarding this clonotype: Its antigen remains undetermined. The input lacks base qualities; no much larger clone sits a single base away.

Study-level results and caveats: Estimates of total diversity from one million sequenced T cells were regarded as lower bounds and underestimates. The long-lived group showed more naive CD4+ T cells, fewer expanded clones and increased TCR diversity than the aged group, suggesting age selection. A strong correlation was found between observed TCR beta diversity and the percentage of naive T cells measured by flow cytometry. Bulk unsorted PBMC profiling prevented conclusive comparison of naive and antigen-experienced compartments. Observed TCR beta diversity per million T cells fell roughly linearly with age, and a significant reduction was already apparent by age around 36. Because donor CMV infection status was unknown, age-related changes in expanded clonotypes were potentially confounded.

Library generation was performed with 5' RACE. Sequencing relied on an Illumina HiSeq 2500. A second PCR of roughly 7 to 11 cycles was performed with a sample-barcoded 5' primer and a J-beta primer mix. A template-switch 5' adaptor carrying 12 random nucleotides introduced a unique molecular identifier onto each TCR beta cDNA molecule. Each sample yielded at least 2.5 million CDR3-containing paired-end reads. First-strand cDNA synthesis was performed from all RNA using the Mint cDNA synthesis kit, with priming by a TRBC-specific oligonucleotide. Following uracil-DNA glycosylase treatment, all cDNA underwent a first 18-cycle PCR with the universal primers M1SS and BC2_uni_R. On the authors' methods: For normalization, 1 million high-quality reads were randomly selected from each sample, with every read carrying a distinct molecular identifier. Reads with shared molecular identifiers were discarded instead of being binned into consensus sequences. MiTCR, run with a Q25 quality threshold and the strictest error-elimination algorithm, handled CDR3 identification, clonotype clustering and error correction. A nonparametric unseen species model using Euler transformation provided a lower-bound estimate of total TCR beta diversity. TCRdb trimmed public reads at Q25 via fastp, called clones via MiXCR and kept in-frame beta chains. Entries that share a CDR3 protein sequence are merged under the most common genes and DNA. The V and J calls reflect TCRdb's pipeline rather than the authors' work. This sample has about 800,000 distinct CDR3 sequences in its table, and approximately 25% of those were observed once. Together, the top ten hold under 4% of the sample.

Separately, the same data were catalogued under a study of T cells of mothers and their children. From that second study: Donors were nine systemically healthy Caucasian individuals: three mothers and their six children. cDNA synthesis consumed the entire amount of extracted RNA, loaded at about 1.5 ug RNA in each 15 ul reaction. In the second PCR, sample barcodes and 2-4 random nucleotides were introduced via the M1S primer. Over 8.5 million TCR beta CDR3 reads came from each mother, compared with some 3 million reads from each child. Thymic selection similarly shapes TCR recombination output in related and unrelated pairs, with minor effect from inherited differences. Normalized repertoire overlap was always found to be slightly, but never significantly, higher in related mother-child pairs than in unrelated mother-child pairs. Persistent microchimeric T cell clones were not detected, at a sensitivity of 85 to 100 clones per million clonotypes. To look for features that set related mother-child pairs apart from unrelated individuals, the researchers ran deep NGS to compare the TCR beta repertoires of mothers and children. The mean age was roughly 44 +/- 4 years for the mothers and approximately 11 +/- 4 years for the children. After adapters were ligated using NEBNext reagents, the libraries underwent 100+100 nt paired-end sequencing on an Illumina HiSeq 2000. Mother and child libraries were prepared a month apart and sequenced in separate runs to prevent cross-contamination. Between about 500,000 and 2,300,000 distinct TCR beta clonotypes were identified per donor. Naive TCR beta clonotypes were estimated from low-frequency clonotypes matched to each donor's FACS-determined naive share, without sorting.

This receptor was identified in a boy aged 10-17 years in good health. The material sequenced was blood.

The CDR3 region has the sequence CASSLVSGPGNEQFF. The sequenced DNA is TGTGCCAGCAGCTTAGTCTCGGGGCCGGGGAATGAGCAGTTCTTC. The rearranged chain carries TRBV7-2 and TRBJ2-7; the D region is possibly TRBD1 or TRBD2, each matching across 5 bases. The assigned J gene may be wrong: the sequence end matches TRBJ2-1 better. CDR1 SGHTA and CDR2 FQGNSA are derived from the germline V gene. Counted from cysteine to phenylalanine, this CDR3 has 15 amino acids. The kept DNA is CDR3 alone, 45 bases in frame from the first base.